This T cell receptor (beta chain) came from a study of blood T cell repertoires in COVID-19. Turning to the study itself: Both acute and convalescent COVID-19 samples were obtained from the United States, Italy and Spain. In each case, the material was cDNA or gDNA derived from T cells, B-cell-depleted T cells, or PBMCs.

Germline loops: CDR1 SGHRS, CDR2 YFSETQ. V trimming: 8 bases; J trimming: 0 bases; junction bases outside the gene matches: 25. The CDR3 runs to 21 residues. Measured with immunoSEQ multiplex PCR; TCRdb has only the in-frame clones, and not every one. Of 200,000 to 250,000 clones listed, approximately 84% are singletons. The chain couples TRBV5-1 to TRBJ2-3; 9 bases are shared with TRBD1. Sequenced: peripheral blood. The origin of this receptor is a woman aged 45-59 years with active or convalescent COVID-19. CDR3 sequence reads: CASALVARLGQGKYSTDTQYF. As DNA, the CDR3 is TGCGCCAGTGCGCTTGTGGCCAGATTGGGACAGGGAAAATATAGCACAGATACGCAGTATTTT. The full variable domain, completed using reference TRBV5-1 and TRBJ2-3, is KAGVTQTPRYLIKTRGQQVTLSCSPISGHRSVSWYQQTPGQGLQFLFEYFSETQRNKGNFPGRFSGRQFSNSRSEMNVSTLELGDSALYLCASALVARLGQGKYSTDTQYFGPGTRLTVL.